Below, 2 T cell receptor beta chains from the same sample are listed, as sequenced in a study of blood T cell repertoires in COVID-19. TCRdb keeps only in-frame clones here, not all; method: immunoSEQ multiplex PCR. The sample contains 200,000 to 300,000 clones, approximately 86% of which appear only once. The sequenced sample was peripheral blood. The receptors derive from a woman in her thirties who had recovered from COVID-19.

The chain uses TRBV19 and TRBJ2-1; 16 bases line up with TRBD2. Germline assignment: CDR1 LNHDA and CDR2 SQIVND (reference sequence). With 5 bases clipped from V and 3 bases from J, the junction kept 7 bases outside the gene matches. CDR3 length: 18 amino acids. The CDR3 loop reads CASSYGTSGGANYNEQFF. As DNA, the CDR3 is TGTGCCAGTAGTTACGGGACTAGCGGGGGGGCCAACTACAATGAGCAGTTCTTC. Filled out from reference TRBV19 and TRBJ2-1, the complete variable domain reads DGGITQSPKYLFRKEGQNVTLSCEQNLNHDAMYWYRQDPGQGLRLIYYSQIVNDFQKGDIAEGYSVSREKKESFPLTVTSAQKNPTAFYLCASSYGTSGGANYNEQFFGPGTRLTVL.

This clone has a handful of counts. This chain joins TRBV7-3 and TRBJ2-1, with 8 bases aligning to TRBD2. The germline gives CDR1 SGHTA, CDR2 FQGTGA. Unmatched junction bases numbered 11, after V lost 3 bases and J lost 7 bases. The CDR3 sequence is 16 residues long. The CDR3 DNA reads as TGTGCCAGCAGCTTGGTTACGGGGGGGCGAAGTAATGAGCAGTTCTTC. Translation: CASSLVTGGRSNEQFF.